This T cell receptor beta chain emerged from a study of T-cell reconstitution after alpha-beta-depleted transplantation in children. Study-wide results and limits: Some patients showed high day-60 TCRbeta diversity, which derived from surviving recipient T cells and thymic progenitors. The study reportedly traced alpha-beta T cells about two months after transplant to several hundred expanded graft clones.

This clonotype has at least ten counts. Its cognate antigen is unknown. Germline V lookup: CDR1 SGHRS, CDR2 YFSETQ. The length of the CDR3 is 13 residues. Trimming cost V 2 bases and J 2 bases, with 6 bases left between them. For TCRbeta, the library was prepared with unique molecular identifiers. TCRdb analysed the PCR reads with MiXCR anew, one entry per CDR3 protein. The sample yields about 980,000 distinct CDR3 sequences, about 26% seen once. This clonotype was obtained from a boy under three years old who had a stem cell transplant for SCID, so the T cells may come from the graft donor. The specimen was PBMCs, mostly from graft donor cells, collected 360 days after TCRalphabeta/CD19-depleted stem cell transplant. The genes are TRBV5-1 and TRBJ2-3; no reliable D call. CDR3 sequence (DNA): TGCGCCAGCAGCTTAGGCCCCACAGATACGCAGTATTTT. Its protein product is CASSLGPTDTQYF. Full variable domain (rest looked up from reference TRBV5-1 and TRBJ2-3): KAGVTQTPRYLIKTRGQQVTLSCSPISGHRSVSWYQQTPGQGLQFLFEYFSETQRNKGNFPGRFSGRQFSNSRSEMNVSTLELGDSALYLCASSLGPTDTQYFGPGTRLTVL.